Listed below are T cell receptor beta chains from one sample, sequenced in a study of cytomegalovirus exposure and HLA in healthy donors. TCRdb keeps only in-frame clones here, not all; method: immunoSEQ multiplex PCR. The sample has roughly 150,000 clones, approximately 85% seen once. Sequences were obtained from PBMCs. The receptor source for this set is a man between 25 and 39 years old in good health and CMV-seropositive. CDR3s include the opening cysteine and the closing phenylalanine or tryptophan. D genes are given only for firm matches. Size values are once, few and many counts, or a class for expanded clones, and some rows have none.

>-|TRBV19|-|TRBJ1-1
CASRPGLGTEAFF
TGTGCCAGTAGACCAGGGTTGGGCACTGAAGCTTTCTTT
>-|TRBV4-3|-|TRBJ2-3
CASSPSRSGVSTDTQYF
TGCGCCAGCAGCCCCAGTCGTAGCGGAGTTAGCACAGATACGCAGTATTTT
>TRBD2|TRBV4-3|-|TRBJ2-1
CASSQDGLAGSLNEQFF
TGCGCCAGCAGCCAAGACGGACTAGCGGGAAGCCTTAATGAGCAGTTCTTC
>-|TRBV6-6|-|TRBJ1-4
CASSYLTGLNEKLFF
TGTGCCAGCAGTTACCTGACAGGCCTTAATGAAAAACTGTTTTTT
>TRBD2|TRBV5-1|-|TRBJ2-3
CASSRGRLAGGLGTDTQYF
TGCGCCAGCAGCCGAGGTAGGCTAGCGGGAGGACTCGGTACAGATACGCAGTATTTT
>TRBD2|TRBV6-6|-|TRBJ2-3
CASSPLTGGRADTQYF
TGTGCCAGCAGTCCGCTCACGGGAGGGCGGGCAGATACGCAGTATTTT
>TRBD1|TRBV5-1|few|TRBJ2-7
CASSYGQGYEQYF
TGCGCCAGCAGCTACGGACAGGGGTACGAGCAGTACTTC
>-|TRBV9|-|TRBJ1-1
CASSGRGTEAFF
TGTGCCAGCAGCGGGAGGGGAACTGAAGCTTTCTTT
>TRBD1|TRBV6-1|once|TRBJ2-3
CASSEALWDRGSTQYF
TGTGCCAGCAGTGAAGCGCTCTGGGACAGGGGGTCTACGCAGTATTTT
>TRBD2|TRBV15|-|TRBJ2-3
CATSRDAPGSAGGGTDTQYF
TGTGCCACCAGCAGAGATGCCCCCGGCTCAGCGGGAGGAGGCACAGATACGCAGTATTTT
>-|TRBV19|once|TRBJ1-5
CASSEQGYFGNQPQHF
TGTGCCAGTAGTGAACAGGGTTACTTTGGGAATCAGCCCCAGCATTTT
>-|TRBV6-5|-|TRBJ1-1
CASSLKNFNTEAFF
TGTGCCAGCAGTCTAAAGAACTTTAACACTGAAGCTTTCTTT
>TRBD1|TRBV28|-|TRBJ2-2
CASNPGQVITGELFF
TGTGCCAGCAACCCGGGACAGGTGATCACCGGGGAGCTGTTTTTT
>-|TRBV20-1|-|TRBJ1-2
CSAGPRGYTF
TGCAGTGCTGGTCCGCGTGGCTACACCTTC
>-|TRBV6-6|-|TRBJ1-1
CASSYSTGFTEAFF
TGTGCCAGCAGTTACTCGACGGGGTTCACTGAAGCTTTCTTT
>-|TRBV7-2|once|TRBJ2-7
CASSFRDNEQYF
TGTGCCAGCAGCTTCCGGGACAACGAGCAGTACTTC
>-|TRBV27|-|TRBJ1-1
CASSLSWRLNTEAFF
TGTGCCAGCAGTTTAAGCTGGAGGCTGAACACTGAAGCTTTCTTT
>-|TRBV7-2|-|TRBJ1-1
CASSLRGNTEAFF
TGTGCCAGCAGCCTCAGGGGGAACACTGAAGCTTTCTTT
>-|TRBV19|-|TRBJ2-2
CASTAGTVPTGELFF
TGTGCCAGTACCGCGGGTACAGTACCGACCGGGGAGCTGTTTTTT
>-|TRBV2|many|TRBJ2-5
CASGGTGETQYF
TGTGCCAGCGGGGGGACCGGGGAGACCCAGTACTTC
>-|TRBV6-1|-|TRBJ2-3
CASSEWAARTDTQYF
TGTGCCAGCAGTGAATGGGCAGCCCGCACAGATACGCAGTATTTT
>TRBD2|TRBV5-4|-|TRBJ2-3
CASSLSVSGAGTQYF
TGTGCCAGCAGCTTGTCCGTTAGCGGGGCAGGTACGCAGTATTTT
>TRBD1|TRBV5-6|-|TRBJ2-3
CASSAGTGGFVAQYF
TGTGCCAGCAGCGCCGGGACAGGGGGCTTCGTGGCGCAGTATTTT
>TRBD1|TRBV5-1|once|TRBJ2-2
CASSLPGTGYTGELFF
TGCGCCAGCAGCTTGCCCGGGACAGGCTACACCGGGGAGCTGTTTTTT
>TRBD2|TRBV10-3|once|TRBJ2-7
CAISESGLSYEQYF
TGTGCCATCAGTGAGTCGGGACTATCCTACGAGCAGTACTTC
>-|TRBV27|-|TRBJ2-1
CASSLWQNNEQFF
TGTGCCAGCAGTTTGTGGCAGAACAATGAGCAGTTCTTC
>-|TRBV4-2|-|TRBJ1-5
CASSQGDTNNQPQHF
TGTGCCAGCAGCCAAGGGGACACCAACAATCAGCCCCAGCATTTT
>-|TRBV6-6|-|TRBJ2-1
CASSYQGYNEQFF
TGTGCCAGCAGTTACCAGGGGTACAATGAGCAGTTCTTC
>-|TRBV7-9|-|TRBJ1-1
CASSSFRGDTEAFF
TGTGCCAGCAGCTCCTTTCGGGGGGACACTGAAGCTTTCTTT
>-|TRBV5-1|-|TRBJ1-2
CASSPAETRRDGYTF
TGCGCCAGCAGCCCGGCCGAGACGAGGAGGGATGGCTACACCTTC
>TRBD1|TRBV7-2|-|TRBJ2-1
CASSPPGQGWGNEQFF
TGTGCCAGCAGCCCACCGGGACAGGGGTGGGGGAATGAGCAGTTCTTC
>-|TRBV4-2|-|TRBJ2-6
CASSQGTGSGANVLTF
TGTGCCAGCAGCCAGGGTACAGGGTCTGGGGCCAACGTCCTGACTTTC
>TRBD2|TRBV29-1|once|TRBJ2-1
CSVWEGIYNEQFF
TGCAGCGTGTGGGAGGGCATCTACAATGAGCAGTTCTTC
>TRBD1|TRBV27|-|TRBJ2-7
CASSFSRDRDRLF
TGTGCCAGCAGTTTCTCTCGCGACCGGGACAGGCTGTTC
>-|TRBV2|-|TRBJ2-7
CASGEQRQGEQYF
TGTGCCAGCGGAGAACAGCGTCAGGGCGAGCAGTACTTC
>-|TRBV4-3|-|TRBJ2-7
CASSQDRGTYEQYF
TGCGCCAGCAGCCAAGATCGAGGGACCTACGAGCAGTACTTC
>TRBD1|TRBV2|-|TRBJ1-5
CASSERDRGYQPQHF
TGTGCCAGCAGTGAAAGGGACAGGGGCTATCAGCCCCAGCATTTT
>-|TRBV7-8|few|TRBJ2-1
CASSLAIRAPWANEQFF
TGTGCCAGCAGCTTAGCAATCCGAGCCCCCTGGGCCAATGAGCAGTTCTTC
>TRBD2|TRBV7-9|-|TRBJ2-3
CASTSGRAAADTQYF
TGTGCCAGCACTAGCGGGAGGGCCGCGGCGGATACGCAGTATTTT
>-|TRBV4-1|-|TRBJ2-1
CASSQVRGEQFF
TGCGCCAGCAGCCAAGTAAGGGGTGAGCAGTTCTTC
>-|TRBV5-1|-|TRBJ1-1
CASSLGDTMNTEAFF
TGCGCCAGCAGCTTGGGGGACACCATGAACACTGAAGCTTTCTTT
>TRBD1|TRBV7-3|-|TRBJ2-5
CASSYARTGLETQYF
TGTGCCAGCAGCTATGCCCGGACAGGCTTAGAGACCCAGTACTTC
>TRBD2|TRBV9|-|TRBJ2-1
CASSPRLAGGGNEQFF
TGTGCCAGCAGCCCGCGACTAGCGGGAGGGGGAAATGAGCAGTTCTTC
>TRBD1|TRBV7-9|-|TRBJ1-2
CASSQEQGGYGYTF
TGTGCCAGCAGCCAGGAACAGGGGGGATATGGCTACACCTTC
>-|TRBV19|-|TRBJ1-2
CASSSRGAGDYGYTF
TGTGCCAGTAGTTCCCGGGGGGCTGGAGACTATGGCTACACCTTC
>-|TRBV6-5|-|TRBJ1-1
CASSYSSRGANTEAFF
TGTGCCAGCAGTTACTCATCCAGGGGAGCGAACACTGAAGCTTTCTTT
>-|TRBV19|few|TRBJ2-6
CASSSSGANVLTF
TGTGCCAGTAGCAGCTCTGGGGCCAACGTCCTGACTTTC
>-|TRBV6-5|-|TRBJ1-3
CASSYGGGISGNTIYF
TGTGCCAGCAGTTACGGGGGCGGAATCTCTGGAAACACCATATATTTT
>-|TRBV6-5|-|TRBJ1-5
CASSPHRAQPQHF
TGTGCCAGCAGCCCTCACAGGGCCCAGCCCCAGCATTTT
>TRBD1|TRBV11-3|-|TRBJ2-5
CASSLGRTGAGVQYF
TGTGCCAGCAGCTTAGGTCGGACAGGGGCCGGGGTCCAGTACTTC
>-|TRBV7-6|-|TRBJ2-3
CATVLVIRRASTDTQYF
TGTGCCACCGTTCTAGTAATCAGGCGGGCTAGCACAGATACGCAGTATTTT
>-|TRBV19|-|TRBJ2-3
CASSIRLQGFTDTQYF
TGTGCCAGTAGTATACGTTTGCAGGGTTTCACAGATACGCAGTATTTT
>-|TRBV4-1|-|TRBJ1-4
CASSQGTVGGEKLFF
TGCGCCAGCAGCCAAGGCACGGTCGGGGGAGAAAAACTGTTTTTT
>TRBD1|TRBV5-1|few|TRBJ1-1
CASSPYRGHTEAFF
TGCGCCAGCAGCCCGTACAGGGGACACACTGAAGCTTTCTTT
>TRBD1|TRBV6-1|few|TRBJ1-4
CASSAGTGANEKLFF
TGTGCCAGCAGTGCCGGGACAGGGGCTAATGAAAAACTGTTTTTT
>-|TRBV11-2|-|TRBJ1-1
CASSLSPGNTEAFF
TGTGCCAGCAGCTTATCTCCAGGGAACACTGAAGCTTTCTTT